Detailed here is one TCR beta chain. The data derive from a study of blood T cells in healthy people across ages. About the study: Template switching recovered approximately one barcoded beta molecule for every two T cells.

The CDR3 is 12 residues long. Per germline, CDR1 MNHEY and CDR2 SMNVEV (reference sequence). With each sample, at least 5.5 micrograms of total RNA were extracted. A second PCR, run for roughly 7 to 11 cycles, used a sample-barcoded 5' primer plus a J-beta primer mix. TCRdb re-called the 5' RACE reads with MiXCR, one entry per CDR3 protein. The sample has 1,100,000 or so distinct CDR3 sequences; 45% are singletons. Sequences were obtained from blood. This receptor was taken from a woman aged 60-75 years in good health. The chain recombines TRBV27 with TRBJ2-1; the D is unclear. The DNA end lines up better with TRBJ2-7; the J call may be wrong. The DNA for the CDR3 is TGTGCCAGCAGTTCACATATCAATGAGCAGTACTTC. Translating it yields CASSSHINEQYF.